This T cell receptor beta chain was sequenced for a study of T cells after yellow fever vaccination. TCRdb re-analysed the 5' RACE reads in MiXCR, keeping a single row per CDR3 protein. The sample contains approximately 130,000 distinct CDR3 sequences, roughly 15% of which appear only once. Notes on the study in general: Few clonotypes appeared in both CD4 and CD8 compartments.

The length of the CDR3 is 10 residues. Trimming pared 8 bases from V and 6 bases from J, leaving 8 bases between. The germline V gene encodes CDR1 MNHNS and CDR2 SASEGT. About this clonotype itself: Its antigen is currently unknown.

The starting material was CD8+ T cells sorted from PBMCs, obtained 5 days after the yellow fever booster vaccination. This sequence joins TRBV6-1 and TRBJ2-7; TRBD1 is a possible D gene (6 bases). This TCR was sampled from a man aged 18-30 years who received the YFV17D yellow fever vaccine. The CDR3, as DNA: TGTGCCAGCGAGGGGGTCGAGCAGTACTTC. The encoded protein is CASEGVEQYF.